The TCR beta chain under discussion was sequenced for a study of cytomegalovirus exposure and HLA in healthy donors (dated by TCRdb to 2016 to 2017). Notes on the research overall: An earlier analysis of approximately 550 of the donors reported more than 250 Gb of sequence data and approximately 110 million unique TCR beta sequences from 150 million to 200 million T cells. An early release covering 550 to 700 HLA-typed donors comprised approximately 300 gigabases of sequencing data and about 90 million unique TCR sequences. Among the roughly 400 genotyped donors, more than 70% belonged to the genetic ancestry cluster associated with self-reported Caucasian donors. The study aimed to test whether signatures of past pathogen exposure could be identified by cataloging public T cell receptors. The study profiled the T cell repertoires of approximately 700 subjects by immunosequencing and related them to cytomegalovirus serostatus. In addition to the first cohort of 500 to 850 subjects, a separate validation cohort of approximately 130 different subjects was used. To predict cytomegalovirus infection status, the study combined high-throughput TCR immunosequencing, statistical association of individual TCRs with disease status, and machine learning. A later analysis re-analyzed previously published TCR beta repertoires from 666 donors and added high-resolution HLA genotyping to study TCR occurrence patterns. In the later analysis, no new phenotypic data were used to find candidate immune exposures; instead, reliance was placed on TCR beta sequences and their occurrence across donors. An earlier analysis of 587 of the donors applied high-throughput TCR beta sequencing to assess whether each TCR beta V gene segment acted as functional or pseudogenic. Donor age, sex, ethnicity and CMV serostatus were compiled together with the repertoire data. A later genetic analysis took genome-wide SNP genotypes for about 55% of the roughly 670 donors and used that subset as a discovery cohort. All discovery cohort repertoires had been generated on a single sequencing platform. Class I and class II HLA loci were covered by the typing at four-digit resolution. Typing coverage varied by locus: about 620-630 donors for A, B, C, DRB1 and DQB1; approximately 560 for DQA1; more than 600 for DPA1; 450 to 480 for DPB1. Roughly five DR-DQ haplotypes were handled as single units for association and clustering, since linkage in the cohort was strong. On average, roughly 240,000 unique TCR beta nucleotide sequences were sequenced per donor among several hundred genotyped donors of the cohort, with 15% to 20% of those sequences being non-productive.

General study outcomes and caveats: Several of the top co-occurrence clusters appeared to be linked to parvovirus B19, influenza, CMV and Epstein-Barr virus, according to a later analysis. The 87-base-pair reads could not distinguish some IMGT-functional V segments, including TRBV6-2 and TRBV6-3, so those segments were excluded. Specific HLA alleles were associated with 15,000 to 20,000 TCR beta sequences at a false discovery rate of 0.05 in a later analysis. HLA typing was unavailable for some donors at each locus, so association tests used only the typed subset. The presence/absence analyses assumed that sequencing depth was roughly uniform across donors, and that assumption may not be true. An earlier analysis of approximately 590 of the donors showed that most TCR beta V segments appeared in productive rearrangements either about 87% or about 30% of the time, which broadly matched IMGT annotations. It was suggested by the authors that the approach could potentially be generalized to other disease states and immunological phenotypes. A further reported finding was that TCR beta sequences accurately predicted the HLA-A and HLA-B alleles for most subjects in the first cohort. A later analysis found that HLA-associated TCR beta chains were more clonally expanded and had lower generation probabilities than equally common non-associated chains. The sequencing pipeline was judged likely to have produced a cluster of highly shared sequence variants as a technical artifact. The study listed 150 to 200 TCR beta chains as associated with cytomegalovirus. Correlated functional status among segregating V segments might be attributable to linkage disequilibrium, but an unknown experimental factor could not be ruled out. Most TCR sequences were observed very rarely across donors, whereas some public TCRs were present in many individuals. A later analysis found that most CMV-associated TCR beta chains appeared HLA-restricted, with HLA associations seemingly driven largely by CMV exposure. Compared with the roughly 670-donor mean, donors in an Asian-associated ancestry cluster had fewer N-insertions in productive TCRs, according to a later genetic analysis. The earlier analysis of 587 of the donors excluded 15 to 20 rarely observed V segments, including chromosome 9 orphons, because counts were too low. Only TCR beta chains were sequenced in this cohort, and the absence of alpha or paired-chain data limited detectable features. V-gene and J-gene trimming of TCR beta chains was associated with a missense DCLRE1C variant in a later genetic analysis, and the association was replicated in an independent cohort. Three of the identified cytomegalovirus-associated TCR beta chains were confirmed in vitro to be specific for cytomegalovirus antigens. The classifier was reported to diagnose cytomegalovirus status with high specificity and sensitivity in both the original and validation cohorts. When HLA alleles, especially DR and DQ, strongly co-occurred, attributing TCR associations to individual alleles was difficult. For the cohort, immune exposure information was limited to CMV serostatus. A later analysis found that TCR association rates varied across HLA loci, with DRB1 alleles showing the most associated TCRs and HLA-C alleles the fewest.

The cohort comprised around 690 healthy bone marrow donors. At the time of sampling, all cohort members were nominally healthy, though unrecorded immune exposures were likely present. The donor was CMV seronegative and belonged to the group of approximately 320 seronegative cohort members. A peripheral blood sample was collected from each donor, and TCR beta sequencing was performed on peripheral blood mononuclear cells. Genomic DNA was extracted from the blood cell samples with the Qiagen DNeasy Blood Extraction Kit. Measured from the cysteine to the phenylalanine, the CDR3 is 13 residues long. Only the CDR3 DNA is retained, 39 bases long and in frame from the first base. The receptor library was made with the immunoSEQ multiplex PCR assay. For the multiplex PCR, a mixture combining 60 forward primers for TCR Vbeta segments and 13 reverse primers for TCR Jbeta segments was used. The CDR3 region of rearranged TCR beta genes was amplified from genomic DNA by a multiplex PCR assay. The amplified TCR beta libraries were sequenced on the Illumina HiSeq System as 87-base-pair reads. The original methods were these. A later analysis tallied 70 million to 100 million unique TCR beta chains across the 666 repertoires, and some 10 million of those chains were shared by two or more donors. Raw reads were error-corrected and collapsed into unique sequences by a nearest-neighbor algorithm in which closely related sequences were merged to remove PCR and sequencing errors. To assign V, D and J gene segments, CDR3 sequences were aligned to IMGT reference sequences. For a sequence to be retained, a match of at least six nucleotides was required to both a V gene segment and a J gene segment. Rearrangements were classified as productive when the CDR3 lacked stop codons and remained in frame with V and J, and all other rearrangements were classified as non-productive. Following IMGT convention, CDR3 was defined as the stretch from the second conserved V-encoded cysteine up to the conserved J-encoded phenylalanine. In an earlier analysis of 500 to 650 of the donors, sequences lacking an unambiguous match to a single V gene segment were excluded. In an earlier analysis of a few hundred of the donors, a V segment was called functional when productive rearrangements were above 56.7%, and segregating when the standard deviation between donors exceeded 5%. A statistical classification framework was developed to diagnose cytomegalovirus status using the catalog of TCR beta chain sequences. In a later analysis, TCR nucleotide sequences were compared against IMGT/GENE-DB human TR gene sequences so that V and J genes could be assigned. Using the TCRdist pipeline, a later analysis assigned CDR3 sequences along with most-parsimonious VDJ recombination scenarios. In a later analysis, each TCR beta chain was defined by its CDR3 amino acid sequence together with its V-gene family, and reads without a unique V-gene family were excluded. To address suspected cross-contamination and a sequencing artifact, a later analysis removed around 600 highly shared, low-generation-probability nucleotide sequences. A later analysis calculated a clonal expansion index for each public chain from normalized within-repertoire ranks of inferred template counts. Generation probabilities in a later analysis came from a VDJ recombination model fitted to out-of-frame rearrangements, and those results were checked against IGoR. A later analysis scored TCR-TCR, TCR-HLA and TCR-CMV co-occurrence with hypergeometric tests, applying a repertoire-size bias correction to TCR pairs. False discovery rates were estimated in a later analysis by permuting HLA or CMV assignments 20 times. In a later analysis, co-occurring TCRs were grouped using DBSCAN, and TCRdist sequence similarity was added for clustering within HLA-allele-positive subsets. Repertoires with fewer than 30,000 or more than 120,000 public chains were left out of co-occurrence clustering, as were five repertoires with anomalous nucleotide sharing. This immuneACCESS table, as held by TCRdb, lists in-frame sequences with V and J called but not all clones. Of the missing ones, under half trace to an unresolved V gene in checked studies; the others have no known cause. V and J calls and clone size follow that table, whereas D and trimming were derived from the DNA. In all, the sample holds about 190,000 clones, and around 86% of those were seen once. The ten largest clones add up to 0.7% to 0.95% of the sample.

In regard to this clone: The clone's antigen remains unknown. No per-base quality is available; no much larger clone lies one base away.

Sequencing was performed on PBMCs. The TCR sequence derives from a woman younger than 30 in good health and CMV-seronegative. The rearrangement joined TRBV7-5 to TRBJ1-1; the DNA was not compared with TRBD1, the D call given in the table. TRBV7-5 represents a pseudogene. The nucleotide sequence is given as TGTGTCAGAAGCTACTACAGGGGAACTGAAGCTTTCTTT. This sequence encodes CVRSYYRGTEAFF.